What follows are 10 T cell receptor beta chains derived from one specimen sequenced in a study of T cells in women clearing cervical HPV infection (dated by TCRdb to between 2017 and 2018). Library method: the immunoSEQ multiplex PCR assay. The clones in this table, taken by TCRdb from immuneACCESS, are in-frame only. Not every clone is retained; where verified, under half of the shortfall comes from an unresolved V gene, and the cause of the rest is unknown. Per the sample table, the count is around 30,000 clones. The ten largest clones represent about 3.1% of the sample. The material sequenced was blood buffy coat. The source of these receptors is a woman between 18 and 75 years old with a cervical HPV16 infection that either progressed to CIN3+ or cleared (not recorded which).

A remark on this clone: The read gets to within 3 residues of the CDR3 end, and the germline J gene fills in the rest. This chain uses TRBV11-2 with TRBJ1-5; weak D call: TRBD1 (6 bases). The V and J ends lost 5 bases and 1 base respectively, with 9 bases between them. The CDR3 covers 14 residues. In germline, CDR1 is SGHAT, CDR2 FQNNGV. The CDR3 sequence is CASSRGQSNQPQHF. The sequenced part of the CDR3 DNA is TGTGCCAGCAGCCGGGGACAAAGCAATCAGCCC.

With respect to this clone: Read data end 3 residues before the CDR3 end; the end is taken from the germline J gene. In the same sample, other DNA sequences code for this CDR3. The chain has TRBV18 and TRBJ2-2, with D perhaps TRBD1 (5 bases). The CDR3 loop spans 16 amino acids. Germline values: CDR1 KGHSH, CDR2 LQKENI. CDR3 DNA, as far as it was read: TGTGCCAGCTCACCACCTCAGGGAAGGAATAATTCACCG. Amino acids: CASSPPQGRNNSP. The entire CDR3 reads CASSPPQGRNNSPLFF.

Of note for this clone: The sequenced fragment ends 3 residues before the CDR3 boundary, so the rest is inferred from the germline J gene. The rearrangement joins TRBV20-1 to TRBJ1-4; TRBD1 aligns across 7 bases. Trimming removed 6 bases from V and 8 bases from J; junction bases left unmatched: 9. This CDR3 is built from 13 residues. Germline CDR1 DFQATT, CDR2 SNEGSKA (reference sequence). The sequenced CDR3 bases are TGCAGTGCAGCTCGGGACAGCTCCGAAAAA. Encoded protein: CSAARDSSEK. The complete CDR3 reads CSAARDSSEKLFF.

Details on this clone: The observed sequence ends 3 residues before the CDR3 terminus, with the missing tail filled in from the germline J gene. The V call is TRBV10-1, the J call TRBJ2-2; TRBD2 is a possible D gene (6 bases). The CDR3 runs to 16 residues. CDR1 is WNHNN, CDR2 SYGVQD, per germline (reference sequence). CDR3 DNA (partial): TGCGCCAGCAGCCACGAGGAGGGGAGGCCTAATGAAAAG. This translates into CASSHEEGRPNEK. The full CDR3 protein reads CASSHEEGRPNEKLFF.

The CDR3 sequence is CSAREGPGGHEQYF. The covered CDR3 bases are TGCAGTGCTAGAGAAGGGCCTGGAGGCCACGAG. This sequence joins TRBV20-1 and TRBJ2-7; D might be TRBD2 (5 bases). The read halts 3 residues ahead of the CDR3 end, with the missing end drawn from the germline J gene. The CDR3 is 14 residues long. Germline assignment: CDR1 DFQATT and CDR2 SNEGSKA (reference sequence). V was pared by 0 bases and J by 5 bases, with 14 bases between.

Concerning this clone itself: Other DNA sequences of this sample code for an identical CDR3. The covered CDR3 bases are TGTGCCAGCTCACCGGGACTAGCGGGGGTTGGCGGCGAA. It encodes CASSPGLAGVGGE. In full, the CDR3 reads CASSPGLAGVGGEAFF. The rearrangement joins TRBV18 to TRBJ1-1; D might be TRBD1 (5 bases). The read terminates 3 residues ahead of where the CDR3 ends, so the germline J gene completes it. CDR3 length: 16 residues. The germline V gene encodes CDR1 KGHSH and CDR2 LQKENI.

In the case of this clone: The read ends 3 residues before the CDR3 terminus; that terminus is restored from the germline J gene. The gene calls are TRBV7-8 and TRBJ2-1; 7 nucleotides agree with TRBD2. In germline, CDR1 is SGHVS, CDR2 FQNEAQ. The V segment lost 2 bases and the J segment 2 bases; nucleotides outside the gene matches: 3. CDR3 length: 15 residues. The CDR3 bases that were read are TGTGCCAGCAGCTTAAGGGAGGGGACCTACAATGAG. Its protein product is CASSLREGTYNE. The complete CDR3 protein is CASSLREGTYNEQFF.

As to this clone: The read ends 3 residues shy of where the CDR3 ends; the end is completed using the germline J gene. The chain combines TRBV12-3 or TRBV12-4 with TRBJ2-7, with 8 positions matching TRBD1. Trimming at V came to 7 bases and at J to 2 bases, leaving 4 bases not matched to a gene. The CDR3 contains 13 residues. The CDR3 spells CASTGQGAYEQYF. CDR3 DNA, as far as it was read: TGTGCCAGCACCGGACAGGGCGCCTACGAG.

As for this clone: Read coverage stops 3 residues before the CDR3 terminus; the germline J gene supplies the remainder. V is TRBV10-1 and J is TRBJ2-2; D ambiguous. The CDR3 spans 16 residues. The germline CDR1 and CDR2 sequences are WNHNN and SYGVQD (reference sequence). V shed 1 base and J shed 6 bases, with 15 bases lying between them. CDR3 amino acids: CASSECLANLAGELFF. CDR3 DNA, as far as it was read: TGCGCCAGCAGTGAGTGTTTAGCAAACCTAGCCGGGGAG.

Comment on this clone: The read gets to within 3 residues of the CDR3 end, and the germline J gene fills in the rest. The gene calls are TRBV5-6 and TRBJ2-3, with TRBD2 as a possible D gene (6 bases). V lost 0 bases and J lost 4, with 6 bases in between. The CDR3 has 13 residues. Germline CDR1 SGHDT, CDR2 YYEEEE. The CDR3 bases that were read are TGTGCCAGCAGCTTGGGGAGGGCAGATACG. This gives the protein CASSLGRADT. The whole CDR3 sequence reads CASSLGRADTQYF.